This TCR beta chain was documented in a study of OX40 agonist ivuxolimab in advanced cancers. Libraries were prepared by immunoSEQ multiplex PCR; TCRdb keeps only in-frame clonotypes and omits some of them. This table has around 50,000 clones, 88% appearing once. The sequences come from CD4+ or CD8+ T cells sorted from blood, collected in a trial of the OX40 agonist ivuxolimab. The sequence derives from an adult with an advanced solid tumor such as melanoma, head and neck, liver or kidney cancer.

This chain's CDR3 is CSVTGTGIGGELFF. The CDR3 bases are TGCAGCGTGACCGGGACAGGGATTGGCGGGGAGCTGTTTTTT. The chain joins TRBV29-1 to TRBJ2-2; 9 nucleotides match TRBD1. CDR1 is SQVTM and CDR2 is ANQGSEA in the germline V gene. The CDR3 covers 14 residues. The V segment lost 6 bases and the J segment 7 bases; nucleotides outside the gene matches: 9.